This T cell receptor beta chain appears in the sequencing data of a study of T cell responses to AZD1222 COVID-19 vaccine. The CDR3 is made up of 12 amino acids. V gave up 7 bases and J gave up 4 bases, with 8 bases separating them. Germline V gene lookup returns CDR1 SGDLS and CDR2 YYNGEE. This table comes from immunoSEQ multiplex PCR, and its TCRdb copy is limited to in-frame clones, with some not included. The sample contains some 100,000 clones, approximately 89% of which appear only once. This clone was recorded only once. The sample here was peripheral blood, taken on day 0 of AZD1222 vaccination. This TCR was recovered from an adult in good health. This rearrangement joins TRBV9 to TRBJ2-2; D not resolved. The CDR3 is CASVGGTGELFF. The CDR3 DNA reads TGTGCCAGCGTAGGTGGCACCGGGGAGCTGTTTTTT.